Presented here are 14 T cell receptor beta chains from one specimen sequenced in a study of Ad26.COV2.S vaccination and SARS-CoV-2 variants. Sequencing used immunoSEQ multiplex PCR; TCRdb keeps in-frame clones, though not all of them. Of some 290,000 clones listed, approximately 86% were seen once; the top ten hold around 2.2%. This sample's treatment: 15 to 20 received Ad26.COV2.S at low or high dose, single or two shots; about 5 received placebo; per-sample allocation not given. After the first vaccine or placebo injection, samples were drawn on day 63. Specimen: peripheral blood, collected in a trial of Ad26.COV2.S vaccine versus placebo. The origin of the receptors is a person aged 18-65 years who received the Ad26.COV2.S COVID-19 vaccine or a placebo.

J is TRBJ2-7 and V is TRBV28; 7 bases are shared with TRBD1. V shed 5 bases and J 10 bases; nucleotides not matched to a gene: 11. The CDR3 totals 13 residues. Germline V CDR1 and CDR2: MDHEN, SYDVKM. DNA for the CDR3: TGTGCCAGCAGTCCCTTCGACAGGGTATCCCAGTACTTC. Translated: CASSPFDRVSQYF.

This clone was detected many times. The chain has TRBV2 and TRBJ2-6, with 11 nucleotides matching TRBD2. The CDR3 is 18 residues long. Trimming took 4 bases from V and 4 from J; bases not matched to a gene: 9. Germline CDR1 SNHLY, CDR2 FYNNEI. The CDR3 reads CASSASGTSGKGANVLTF. For the CDR3, the DNA is TGTGCCAGCAGTGCCTCCGGGACTAGCGGCAAGGGGGCCAACGTCCTGACTTTC.

This chain joins TRBV7-8 and TRBJ1-6; no firm D call. Trimming removed 5 bases at V and 13 bases at J, with 12 bases between. The CDR3 spans 12 residues. CDR1 is SGHVS and CDR2 is FQNEAQ in the germline V gene. CDR3 sequence reads: CASSPYSSPLHF. For the CDR3, the DNA is TGTGCCAGCAGCCCCTACTCATCTCCCCTCCACTTT.

The rearrangement links TRBV19 to TRBJ1-1, with D perhaps matching TRBD1 (6 bases). V lost 7 bases to trimming and J lost 3 bases, with 15 bases between them. CDR1 is LNHDA and CDR2 is SQIVND in the germline V gene (reference sequence). The CDR3 is 14 amino acids. CDR3 in amino acids: CASIPGQWDTEAFF. The CDR3 nucleotides read TGTGCCAGTATTCCAGGACAGTGGGACACTGAAGCTTTCTTT.

The genes are TRBV24-1 and TRBJ1-3; the D is unclear. The CDR3 runs 13 residues. Trimming took 6 bases from V and 0 from J, leaving 5 bases between them. Germline CDR1 KGHDR, CDR2 SFDVKD. In nucleotides, the CDR3 is TGTGCCACCAGTAAGAACTCTGGAAACACCATATATTTT. This gives the protein CATSKNSGNTIYF.

The chain couples TRBV5-1 to TRBJ1-5, with D perhaps matching TRBD1 (6 bases). This CDR3 has 16 amino acids. Trimming took 2 bases from V and 1 from J, leaving 13 bases between them. Germline V CDR1 and CDR2: SGHRS, YFSETQ. In nucleotides, the CDR3 is TGCGCCAGCAGCTTAGTGGGGGGCGCGAGCAATCAGCCCCAGCATTTT. Translated, it gives CASSLVGGASNQPQHF.

The chain combines TRBV6-4 with TRBJ1-1; D remains unclear. Looked up from germline, CDR1 is MRHNA and CDR2 is SNTAGT. V was shortened by 5 bases and J by 0 bases, with 7 bases between the two germline ends. The CDR3 is 13 amino acids. The CDR3 loop reads CASSREVNTEAFF. CDR3 bases: TGTGCCAGCAGTAGAGAAGTGAACACTGAAGCTTTCTTT.

This clone was seen a handful of times. The chain combines TRBV27 with TRBJ1-6, with 10 bases identical to TRBD1. The CDR3 is made up of 14 amino acids. Losses at the gene ends were 6 bases for V and 7 bases for J; bases not matched to a gene: 3. Germline values: CDR1 MNHEY, CDR2 SMNVEV (reference sequence). The CDR3 sequence: CASREDRGNSPLHF. The CDR3 coding sequence is TGTGCCAGCAGGGAGGACAGGGGGAATTCACCCCTCCACTTT.

This clone was recorded a few times. CDR3 bases: TGTGCCAGCAGCCAATTGGCAGGGCGAGACTATAATTCACCCCTCCACTTT. It is translated as CASSQLAGRDYNSPLHF. The chain uses TRBV14 and TRBJ1-6; D is possibly TRBD1 (5 bases). The V gene's germline CDR1 is SGHDN and CDR2 FVKESK. The CDR3 is 17 residues long. V lost 2 bases and J 3 bases, leaving 14 bases between the germline ends. Using reference TRBV14 and TRBJ1-6 for the parts outside the CDR3, the full variable domain is EAGVTQFPSHSVIEKGQTVTLRCDPISGHDNLYWYRRVMGKEIKFLLHFVKESKQDESGMPNNRFLAERTGGTYSTLKVQPAELEDSGVYFCASSQLAGRDYNSPLHFGNGTRLTVT.

In regard to this clone: One end of the junction fails to match germline, which may point to a read error. The chain couples TRBV6-1 to TRBJ2-1, with 10 bases that match TRBD2. This CDR3 has 16 amino acids. Germline CDR1 reads MNHNS; CDR2 reads SASEGT. Here the CDR3 reads CASSEDQLAGVGGQFF. CDR3 nucleotides: TGTGCCAGCAGCGAAGATCAGCTAGCGGGGGTCGGTGGGCAGTTCTTC.

The rearrangement links TRBV7-8 to TRBJ2-7; 8 nucleotides line up with TRBD1. The CDR3 is made up of 14 amino acids. V lost 5 bases to trimming and J lost 2 bases; unmatched junction nucleotides: 5. Germline lookup yields CDR1 SGHVS and CDR2 FQNEAQ. The CDR3 spells CASSTRTGTYEQYF. DNA for the CDR3: TGTGCCAGCAGCACAAGGACAGGGACCTACGAGCAGTACTTC.

The V gene is TRBV7-2, the J gene TRBJ1-2, with 7 bases matching TRBD1. Germline CDR1 is SGHTA and CDR2 is FQGNSA. J was trimmed by 8 bases and V by 5 bases; bases with no gene match: 11. The length of the CDR3 is 14 residues. In DNA, the CDR3 is TGTGCCAGCAGCGCCGCCGGGACAGTCCTGGGCTACACCTTC. This translates into CASSAAGTVLGYTF.

The chain carries TRBV15 and TRBJ1-3; no firm D call. The CDR3 sequence is 16 residues long. Germline values: CDR1 LNHNV, CDR2 YYDKDF (reference sequence). Trimming left V 0 bases short and J 4 bases short, with 13 bases between. As DNA, the CDR3 is TGTGCCACCAGCAGAGACAGGATCATGCTGGGAAACACCATATATTTT. Translated: CATSRDRIMLGNTIYF. The variable domain in full, with the rest retrieved from reference TRBV15 and TRBJ1-3, is DAMVIQNPRYQVTQFGKPVTLSCSQTLNHNVMYWYQQKSSQAPKLLFHYYDKDFNNEADTPDNFQSRRPNTSFCFLDIRSPGLGDTAMYLCATSRDRIMLGNTIYFGEGSWLTVV.

This chain uses TRBV12-3 or TRBV12-4 with TRBJ1-2; D unclear. Trimming stripped 2 bases from V and 2 bases from J, with 6 bases between. The CDR3 sequence is 13 residues long. The CDR3 reads CASSLRQNYGYTF. CDR3 DNA: TGTGCCAGCAGTTTACGGCAGAACTATGGCTACACCTTC.